The sequence of this T cell receptor beta chain was determined in a study of blood T cell repertoires in COVID-19. The assay was immunoSEQ multiplex PCR, and TCRdb's table has in-frame clones only and misses some. The sample records more than 95,000 clones, more than 80% being singletons. V was cut by 2 bases and J by 5 bases, with 6 bases left in between. The length of the CDR3 is 13 residues. This sequence joins TRBV12-3 or TRBV12-4 and TRBJ2-2; no definite D call. The sequence derives from an older woman with acute or convalescent COVID-19. Sequenced sample: peripheral blood. Written as DNA, the CDR3 is TGTGCCAGCAGTTTACAAGCTACCGGGGAGCTGTTTTTT. This gives the protein CASSLQATGELFF.